Listed below are T cell receptor beta chains from one sample, sequenced in a study of spatial heterogeneity in lung cancer. TCRdb recomputed calls from the 5' RACE reads with MiXCR, one row per CDR3 protein. The sample carries more than 80,000 distinct CDR3 sequences, roughly 12% recorded once. The specimen comprised PBMCs, sampled at surgery. These receptors came from a male donor with early-stage non-small cell lung cancer. Each CDR3 is given with its conserved first and last residue. D genes are given only for firm matches. Only part of the rows carry a size: once, few, many, or a class if the clone is expanded.

clone size,D gene,J gene,V gene,CDR3 protein,CDR3 DNA
-,-,TRBJ1-4,TRBV28,CASQRHEKLFF,TGTGCCAGCCAGAGACACGAAAAACTGTTTTTT
few,-,TRBJ1-1,TRBV7-2,CASSFGTANTEAFF,TGTGCCAGCAGCTTTGGGACCGCTAACACTGAAGCTTTCTTT
many,-,TRBJ2-3,TRBV14,CASSHNWERPRDTQYF,TGTGCCAGCAGCCATAATTGGGAGCGGCCCCGCGATACGCAGTATTTT
-,-,TRBJ2-3,TRBV9,CASSETPRADTQYF,TGTGCCAGCAGCGAGACTCCCCGGGCAGATACGCAGTATTTT
few,TRBD1,TRBJ2-7,TRBV29-1,CSVGTGTVTYEQYF,TGCAGCGTTGGGACCGGGACAGTAACCTACGAGCAGTACTTC
-,-,TRBJ1-6,TRBV6-6,CASSTTRSNSPLHF,TGTGCCAGCAGTACGACAAGATCCAATTCACCCCTCCACTTT
few,-,TRBJ2-7,TRBV2,CASSWLGPEAEQYF,TGTGCCAGCAGTTGGTTGGGACCCGAGGCCGAGCAGTACTTC
many,TRBD1,TRBJ2-3,TRBV10-3,CATTMNLRDRGRADTQYF,TGTGCCACCACTATGAACCTCCGGGACAGGGGCCGAGCAGATACGCAGTATTTT
-,TRBD1,TRBJ1-6,TRBV6-5,CASSLWDSQGNSPLHF,TGTGCCAGCAGTTTATGGGACAGCCAGGGTAATTCACCCCTCCACTTT
few,-,TRBJ1-2,TRBV30,CAWEEGRGYTF,TGTGCCTGGGAAGAAGGTCGTGGCTACACCTTC
-,-,TRBJ1-1,TRBV4-1,CASSPGLQGYTEAFF,TGCGCCAGCAGCCCGGGACTCCAGGGTTATACTGAAGCTTTCTTT
-,-,TRBJ2-7,TRBV4-1,CASSQNRVYEQYF,TGCGCCAGCAGCCAAAACAGGGTCTACGAGCAGTACTTC
few,-,TRBJ2-1,TRBV7-9,CASSLVLLEERVQFF,TGTGCCAGCAGCTTAGTTCTACTGGAGGAACGGGTGCAGTTCTTC
-,TRBD2,TRBJ2-1,TRBV7-6,CASSLVSGGSYNEQFF,TGTGCCAGCAGCTTAGTGAGCGGGGGATCCTACAATGAGCAGTTCTTC
few,-,TRBJ2-7,TRBV24-1,CATSIERGAGNYEQYF,TGTGCCACCAGTATCGAGAGGGGAGCAGGAAACTACGAGCAGTACTTC
-,-,TRBJ2-2,TRBV29-1,CSFKAASWGELFF,TGCAGCTTTAAAGCGGCCTCTTGGGGGGAGCTGTTTTTT
many,-,TRBJ2-5,TRBV28,CATTTTLETETQYF,TGTGCCACCACAACTACCCTGGAAACAGAGACCCAGTACTTC
few,-,TRBJ2-7,TRBV27,CASRRRDGEFGQYF,TGTGCCAGCAGGCGCCGGGACGGCGAATTTGGGCAGTACTTC
few,-,TRBJ2-2,TRBV3-1,CASSQAGELFF,TGTGCCAGCAGCCAAGCCGGGGAGCTGTTTTTT
few,-,TRBJ2-3,TRBV4-3,CASSQEIRGGTDTQYF,TGCGCCAGCAGCCAAGAAATACGCGGGGGCACAGATACGCAGTATTTT
-,-,TRBJ2-2,TRBV7-3,CASSLSRTQNTGELFF,TGTGCCAGCAGCTTAAGCCGAACTCAGAACACCGGGGAGCTGTTTTTT
-,TRBD2,TRBJ2-1,TRBV19,CASSMSGGSYNEQFF,TGTGCCAGTAGTATGTCGGGGGGGTCCTACAATGAGCAGTTCTTC
few,TRBD2,TRBJ2-5,TRBV12-3/TRBV12-4,CASSLVRAGGPGETQYF,TGTGCCAGCAGTTTGGTTAGGGCGGGGGGGCCTGGAGAGACCCAGTACTTC
-,TRBD1,TRBJ1-2,TRBV6-2/TRBV6-3,CASSSSGTAGFIYGYTF,TGTGCCAGCAGTTCCTCCGGGACAGCAGGTTTTATCTATGGCTACACCTTC
few,-,TRBJ2-7,TRBV20-1,CSATFRRGNEQYF,TGCAGTGCTACATTCCGCAGGGGCAACGAGCAGTACTTC
-,-,TRBJ1-6,TRBV12-3/TRBV12-4,CASSLAAGGNSPLHF,TGTGCCAGCAGTTTAGCAGCCGGGGGTAATTCACCCCTCCACTTT
few,-,TRBJ1-6,TRBV20-1,CSATTIYNSPLHF,TGCAGTGCAACGACAATCTATAATTCACCCCTCCACTTT
few,-,TRBJ1-1,TRBV6-2/TRBV6-3,CASGLPYSWTGNTEAFF,TGTGCCAGCGGACTCCCTTACTCGTGGACGGGGAACACTGAAGCTTTCTTT
many,-,TRBJ2-7,TRBV12-3/TRBV12-4,CASSFFSYEQYF,TGTGCCAGCAGTTTTTTCTCCTACGAGCAGTACTTC
few,-,TRBJ2-5,TRBV12-3/TRBV12-4,CASSLGSQQETQYF,TGTGCCAGCAGCCTAGGCTCCCAGCAAGAGACCCAGTACTTC
few,-,TRBJ1-2,TRBV6-1,CASSWGDDGYTF,TGTGCCAGCAGTTGGGGCGACGATGGCTACACCTTC
few,TRBD2,TRBJ2-1,TRBV5-6,CASSLLTSGGYNEQFF,TGTGCCAGCAGCTTGTTAACTAGCGGGGGTTACAATGAGCAGTTCTTC
-,-,TRBJ2-7,TRBV27,CASSLSVGHLSYEQYF,TGTGCCAGCAGTTTATCGGTGGGACACCTCTCCTACGAGCAGTACTTC
-,TRBD1,TRBJ1-1,TRBV5-1,CASREGQGNTEAFF,TGCGCCAGCAGGGAGGGACAGGGGAACACTGAAGCTTTCTTT
-,TRBD1,TRBJ2-2,TRBV12-3/TRBV12-4,CASSQMGQLNTGELFF,TGTGCCAGCAGCCAAATGGGACAGCTGAACACCGGGGAGCTGTTTTTT
-,TRBD2,TRBJ2-3,TRBV10-3,CAISGTSGFTDTQYF,TGTGCCATCAGTGGGACTAGCGGATTCACAGATACGCAGTATTTT
many,-,TRBJ2-3,TRBV5-1,CASSLATLIGTDTQYF,TGCGCCAGCAGCTTGGCGACCCTGATTGGCACAGATACGCAGTATTTT
few,TRBD1,TRBJ2-2,TRBV7-6,CANSSSPGQGHTGELFF,TGTGCCAACAGCTCGAGCCCGGGACAGGGTCACACCGGGGAGCTGTTTTTT
few,-,TRBJ2-3,TRBV11-3,CASSKGTDTQYF,TGTGCCAGCAGCAAGGGTACGGATACGCAGTATTTT
many,TRBD2,TRBJ2-7,TRBV28,CASSSGLAGPYEQYF,TGTGCCAGCAGTTCGGGACTAGCGGGACCCTACGAGCAGTACTTC
many,TRBD1,TRBJ1-2,TRBV4-3,CASSQDRGDYGYTF,TGCGCCAGCAGCCAGGACAGGGGGGACTATGGCTACACCTTC
-,-,TRBJ2-5,TRBV4-1,CASSQGLPATQYF,TGCGCCAGCAGCCAAGGACTCCCCGCGACCCAGTACTTC
many,-,TRBJ2-5,TRBV27,CASSFYPRTPRETQYF,TGTGCCAGCAGTTTCTATCCTCGGACGCCCCGGGAGACCCAGTACTTC
few,TRBD1,TRBJ2-7,TRBV5-4,CASSLAGDRAVYEQYF,TGTGCCAGCAGCTTGGCAGGGGACAGGGCCGTATACGAGCAGTACTTC
many,-,TRBJ2-5,TRBV5-1,CASRFSGQETQYF,TGCGCCAGCAGGTTTAGCGGCCAAGAGACCCAGTACTTC
-,TRBD2,TRBJ2-1,TRBV6-2/TRBV6-3,CASSFGYGGGLGNEQFF,TGTGCCAGCAGTTTTGGGTACGGCGGGGGGCTCGGCAATGAGCAGTTCTTC
-,-,TRBJ2-7,TRBV30,CAAGRVSYEQYF,TGTGCCGCTGGCAGGGTTTCCTACGAGCAGTACTTC
many,-,TRBJ2-4,TRBV20-1,CSATNRAVAKNIQYF,TGCAGTGCTACCAATAGGGCTGTCGCCAAAAACATTCAGTACTTC